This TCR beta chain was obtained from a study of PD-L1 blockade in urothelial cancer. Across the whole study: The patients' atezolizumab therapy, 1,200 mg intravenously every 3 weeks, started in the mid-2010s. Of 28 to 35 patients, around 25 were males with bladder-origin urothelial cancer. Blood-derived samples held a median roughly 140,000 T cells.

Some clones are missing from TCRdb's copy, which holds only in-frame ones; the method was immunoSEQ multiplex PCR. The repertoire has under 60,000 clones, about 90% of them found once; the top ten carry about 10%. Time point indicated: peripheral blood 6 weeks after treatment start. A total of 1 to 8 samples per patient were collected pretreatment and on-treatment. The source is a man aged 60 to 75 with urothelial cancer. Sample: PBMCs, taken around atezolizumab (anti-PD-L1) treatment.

For the CDR3, the DNA is TGTGCCTGGAGCCCTAACGAAGGGGTTGGAGCTTTCTTT. It specifies CAWSPNEGVGAFF. J is TRBJ1-1 and V is TRBV30; a possible D gene is TRBD1 (5 bases). V was cut by 3 bases and J by 10 bases, with 18 bases left in between. The CDR3 covers 13 residues. Germline CDR1 GTSNPN, CDR2 SVGIG (reference sequence).